One and the same sample provided the 16 T cell receptor beta chains below, sequenced in a study of response to subunit inactivated influenza vaccine. TCRdb itself ran the RT-PCR reads through MiXCR, one entry per CDR3 protein. Found here are roughly 500,000 distinct CDR3 sequences, about 15% of them singletons; the top ten hold approximately 3%. The input for sequencing was CD4+ T cells sorted from PBMCs, taken less than 25 months after vaccination. Every receptor here comes from a man aged 50 to 69 who received an inactivated influenza vaccine.

This clonotype was found a few times. V usage is TRBV7-8 and J usage is TRBJ2-7; D is unresolved. This CDR3 has 16 residues. V gave up 2 bases and J gave up 0 bases, with 14 bases separating them. The germline V gene encodes CDR1 SGHVS and CDR2 FQNEAQ. In DNA, the CDR3 is TGTGCCAGCAGCTTAAATTCGGCGGCTAGCTCCTACGAGCAGTACTTC. Its translation: CASSLNSAASSYEQYF.

This clonotype occurred many times. V usage is TRBV2 and J usage is TRBJ2-1, with D unresolved. This CDR3 is built from 16 residues. Germline V lookup: CDR1 SNHLY, CDR2 FYNNEI. The ends were cut back, 2 bases at V and 0 bases at J, with 11 bases in the middle. The chain's CDR3 is CASSELLYSSYNEQFF. Here the CDR3 DNA reads TGTGCCAGCAGTGAATTGCTGTACAGCTCCTACAATGAGCAGTTCTTC.

The chain employs TRBV12-3 or TRBV12-4 and TRBJ2-1; D call uncertain. This CDR3 contains 11 residues. The V end lost 3 bases, the J end lost 12 bases, and 9 bases lay between the germline ends. The DNA for the CDR3 is TGTGCCAGCAGTTTGGGTGGGCCGCAGTTCTTC. It is translated as CASSLGGPQFF.

This clonotype showed up many times. V usage is TRBV6-5 and J usage is TRBJ2-5; 9 bases align to TRBD1. The V gene end was trimmed by 3 bases and the J gene end by 6 bases; junction bases not matched to a gene: 11. Germline loops: CDR1 MNHEY, CDR2 SVGAGI. The length of the CDR3 is 16 residues. This CDR3 is CASSYRPGQGGQTQYF. The CDR3 DNA is TGTGCCAGCAGTTATCGCCCGGGACAGGGAGGCCAGACCCAGTACTTC.

The chain joins TRBV5-1 to TRBJ2-5, with 9 bases that match TRBD2. Germline V gene data show CDR1 as SGHRS and CDR2 as YFSETQ. This CDR3 comprises 16 residues. J gave up 4 bases and V 0 bases, and 7 bases lay outside the gene matches. In DNA, the CDR3 is TGCGCCAGCAGCTTGGATGCGGGAGGGCCCGGAGAGACCCAGTACTTC. It encodes CASSLDAGGPGETQYF.

This clonotype was found many times. The V gene is TRBV7-2, the J gene TRBJ2-5, with D hard to call. The V end was cut by 0 bases, the J end by 2 bases, with 7 bases between. This CDR3 has 14 residues. Germline V gives CDR1 SGHTA, CDR2 FQGNSA. CDR3 bases: TGTGCCAGCAGCTTAGCCCTGGTACAAGAGACCCAGTACTTC. It codes for CASSLALVQETQYF.

The chain is built from TRBV29-1 and TRBJ2-3, with 8 bases lining up with TRBD2. The ends lost 6 bases at V and 2 bases at J; junction bases unmatched: 7. This CDR3 comprises 14 residues. CDR1 and CDR2 (germline): SQVTM, ANQGSEA. In DNA, the CDR3 is TGCAGCGTCATCCTAGCGGGTCCCACAGATACGCAGTATTTT. Translation: CSVILAGPTDTQYF.

The V gene is TRBV7-9, the J gene TRBJ2-1; TRBD2 agrees at 8 bases. Germline values: CDR1 SEHNR, CDR2 FQNEAQ (reference sequence). The CDR3 contains 12 residues. The J segment lost 9 bases and the V segment lost 3 bases, leaving 1 base of the junction unmatched. CDR3 sequence: CASSFTSGEQFF. The DNA of the CDR3 is TGTGCCAGCAGCTTCACTAGCGGTGAGCAGTTCTTC.

The gene calls are TRBV5-1 and TRBJ2-1; D may be TRBD2 (5 bases). The CDR3 contains 17 residues. Deletions cut 1 base from V and 0 bases from J, with 14 bases between. Germline CDR1 reads SGHRS; CDR2 reads YFSETQ. The CDR3 coding sequence is TGCGCCAGCAGCTTGCTTGCGGAAGCGGACTCCTACAATGAGCAGTTCTTC. This encodes CASSLLAEADSYNEQFF. The variable domain in full, with the rest retrieved from reference TRBV5-1 and TRBJ2-1, is KAGVTQTPRYLIKTRGQQVTLSCSPISGHRSVSWYQQTPGQGLQFLFEYFSETQRNKGNFPGRFSGRQFSNSRSEMNVSTLELGDSALYLCASSLLAEADSYNEQFFGPGTRLTVL.

This chain connects TRBV5-1 to TRBJ2-5, with D possibly matching TRBD1 (6 bases). This CDR3 has 13 residues. Germline assignment: CDR1 SGHRS and CDR2 YFSETQ. Trimming took 4 bases from V and 9 from J, leaving 16 bases between them. The CDR3 spells CASSPSGAWSQYF. The CDR3 DNA is TGCGCCAGCAGCCCTTCAGGGGCCTGGTCCCAGTACTTC.

The V call is TRBV6-5, the J call TRBJ2-2; D is unclear. The V gene's germline CDR1 is MNHEY and CDR2 SVGAGI. V shed 0 bases and J shed 6 bases, with 8 bases lying between them. This CDR3 region has 14 residues. The CDR3, as DNA: TGTGCCAGCAGTTACTCGAGAAAGGCCGGGGAGCTGTTTTTT. It translates to CASSYSRKAGELFF.

The rearrangement joins TRBV28 to TRBJ1-5, with 8 positions matching TRBD1. Unmatched junction bases numbered 13, after V lost 6 bases and J lost 9 bases. The CDR3 extends over 15 amino acids. Germline CDR1 and CDR2: MDHEN and SYDVKM. CDR3 region: CASRRDRGPGGPQHF. The CDR3, as DNA: TGTGCCAGCAGGCGCGACAGGGGCCCGGGTGGGCCCCAGCATTTT.

The rearrangement joins TRBV20-1 to TRBJ1-1; the D is unclear. The CDR3 is 14 amino acids. V lost 3 bases to trimming and J lost 7 bases, with 18 bases between them. CDR1 is DFQATT and CDR2 is SNEGSKA in the germline V gene (reference sequence). The CDR3 nucleotides are TGCAGTGCTAGTGTACAAGTTATACACCTTGAAGCTTTCTTT. Translating it yields CSASVQVIHLEAFF.

The rearrangement joins TRBV4-2 to TRBJ2-1; possibly TRBD1 for D (7 bases). V was pared by 2 bases and J by 3 bases, with 11 bases between. The CDR3 length is 15 residues. CDR1 and CDR2 (germline): LGHNA, YNFKEQ. CDR3 sequence: CASSQRGTDYNEQFF. The CDR3 DNA is TGTGCCAGCAGCCAACGCGGGACAGACTACAATGAGCAGTTCTTC.

This clonotype was seen a handful of times. This chain uses TRBV28 with TRBJ2-7, with 11 bases aligning to TRBD2. The CDR3 has 18 amino acids. The germline V gene encodes CDR1 MDHEN and CDR2 SYDVKM. Trimming cost V 4 bases and J 1 base; bases outside gene matches: 12. The CDR3 DNA reads TGTGCCAGCAGTTCGATAACTAGCGGGAGCGGTTCTTCCTACGAGCAGTACTTC. This gives the protein CASSSITSGSGSSYEQYF. The full variable domain, its missing parts supplied by reference TRBV28 and TRBJ2-7, is DVKVTQSSRYLVKRTGEKVFLECVQDMDHENMFWYRQDPGLGLRLIYFSYDVKMKEKGDIPEGYSVSREKKERFSLILESASTNQTSMYLCASSSITSGSGSSYEQYFGPGTRLTVT.

The chain uses TRBV14 and TRBJ2-7, with 7 bases identical to TRBD2. Trimming cost V 4 bases and J 6 bases; bases outside gene matches: 9. This CDR3 has 14 residues. Germline-derived CDR1 and CDR2 are SGHDN and FVKESK. The CDR3 sequence: CASSPRGGYREQYF. In DNA, the CDR3 is TGTGCCAGCAGCCCTCGGGGAGGGTACCGCGAGCAGTACTTC.